This TCR beta chain was recorded in a study of T cell responses to AZD1222 COVID-19 vaccine. The assay was immunoSEQ multiplex PCR, and TCRdb's table has in-frame clones only and misses some. This sample carries some 95,000 clones, 85% to 90% of them seen once, and the ten largest clones take about 3.7%. CDR1 is SGHRS and CDR2 is YFSETQ in the germline V gene. The CDR3 spans 13 residues. The V and J ends lost 0 bases and 5 bases respectively, with 8 bases between them. The genes are TRBV5-1 and TRBJ2-5, with D hard to call. Sequencing was performed on peripheral blood, taken on day 0 of AZD1222 vaccination. The sequence came from an adult in good health. Written as DNA, the CDR3 is TGCGCCAGCAGCTTGGTCGAGGTGGAGACCCAGTACTTC. Amino acid sequence: CASSLVEVETQYF.